Listed below are T cell receptor beta chains from one sample, sequenced in a study of blood T cell repertoires in COVID-19. Only in-frame clones appear in the TCRdb table, and some are missing; sequencing was by immunoSEQ multiplex PCR. This sample has about 6,100 clones; approximately 89% occur once, and the top ten carry 45% to 60%. Material for sequencing was peripheral blood. These receptors all come from a human donor in a cohort sampled during active COVID-19. Each CDR3 is given with its conserved first and last residue. Fields, in order: V gene, clone size, D gene, J gene, CDR3 DNA, CDR3 protein. D genes are given only for firm matches. Clone size appears in some rows only: once, few, many, or a class for an expanded clone.

V gene: TRBV6-5
clone size: few
D gene: TRBD1
J gene: TRBJ2-1
CDR3 DNA: TGTGCCAGCAGATTGGGACAGGGGGCTGGAGAGCAGTTCTTC
CDR3 protein: CASRLGQGAGEQFF

V gene: TRBV3-1/TRBV3-2
clone size: .
D gene: .
J gene: TRBJ2-7
CDR3 DNA: TGTGCCAGCAGGGACAGCGGGACAATCTACGAGCAGTACTTC
CDR3 protein: CASRDSGTIYEQYF

V gene: TRBV7-2
clone size: .
D gene: .
J gene: TRBJ1-2
CDR3 DNA: TGTGCCAGCAGCTCATACAGGGTAAACTATGGCTACACCTTC
CDR3 protein: CASSSYRVNYGYTF

V gene: TRBV14
clone size: .
D gene: TRBD2
J gene: TRBJ2-7
CDR3 DNA: TGTGCCAGCAGCCGATCCGGGACTAGCGGTACCTACGAGCAGTACTTC
CDR3 protein: CASSRSGTSGTYEQYF

V gene: TRBV3-1/TRBV3-2
clone size: .
D gene: TRBD1
J gene: TRBJ1-1
CDR3 DNA: TGTGCCAGCAGCCATGATTGGACAGGGAGGTTGGACACTGAAGCTTTCTTT
CDR3 protein: CASSHDWTGRLDTEAFF

V gene: TRBV6-2/TRBV6-3
clone size: .
D gene: .
J gene: TRBJ2-1
CDR3 DNA: TGTGCCAGCAGTTACGACAGCCCGATTTACAATGAGCAGTTCTTC
CDR3 protein: CASSYDSPIYNEQFF

V gene: TRBV21-1
clone size: once
D gene: .
J gene: TRBJ2-7
CDR3 DNA: TGTGCCAGCAGCCTCCCCTGGGGACAGGACTACGAGCAGTACTTC
CDR3 protein: CASSLPWGQDYEQYF

V gene: TRBV4-2
clone size: .
D gene: .
J gene: TRBJ2-5
CDR3 DNA: TGTGCCAGCAGCCAAGGCGCTAGCGAAGAGACCCAGTACTTC
CDR3 protein: CASSQGASEETQYF

V gene: TRBV9
clone size: .
D gene: TRBD2
J gene: TRBJ2-7
CDR3 DNA: TGTGCCAGCAGTCCTCCGCTAGCGGGGACTTCCTACGAGCAGTACTTC
CDR3 protein: CASSPPLAGTSYEQYF

V gene: TRBV27
clone size: .
D gene: .
J gene: TRBJ2-5
CDR3 DNA: TGTGCCAGCAGTTTATCGTTGGCGGGGACCCAGTACTTC
CDR3 protein: CASSLSLAGTQYF

V gene: TRBV21-1
clone size: .
D gene: .
J gene: TRBJ2-1
CDR3 DNA: TGTGCCAGCGCCCTTCCCTCTCCTTTAGCGGGAATGTCCTACAATGAGCAGTTCTTC
CDR3 protein: CASALPSPLAGMSYNEQFF

V gene: TRBV5-6
clone size: once
D gene: TRBD1
J gene: TRBJ1-2
CDR3 DNA: TGTGCCAGCATTAGGACAGGGGGCGCCTATGGCTACACCTTC
CDR3 protein: CASIRTGGAYGYTF

V gene: TRBV11-2
clone size: .
D gene: TRBD2
J gene: TRBJ2-5
CDR3 DNA: TGTGCCAGCAGCTTTGTAGCGGGTGACCCGGGGGCCCAGTACTTC
CDR3 protein: CASSFVAGDPGAQYF

V gene: TRBV6-5
clone size: .
D gene: TRBD2
J gene: TRBJ2-1
CDR3 DNA: TGTGCCAGCAGTCCTGGACTAGCGGGTGCAGAGCAGTTCTTC
CDR3 protein: CASSPGLAGAEQFF

V gene: TRBV7-3
clone size: .
D gene: .
J gene: TRBJ2-7
CDR3 DNA: TGTGCCAGCAGCTTAGGCGGTGGCTACGAGCAGTACTTC
CDR3 protein: CASSLGGGYEQYF

V gene: TRBV28
clone size: .
D gene: TRBD2
J gene: TRBJ2-7
CDR3 DNA: TGTGCCAGCAGTTTAGCTACTAGCGGGAGGACCTACGAGCAGTACTTC
CDR3 protein: CASSLATSGRTYEQYF

V gene: TRBV27
clone size: few
D gene: .
J gene: TRBJ1-2
CDR3 DNA: TGTGCCAGCAGACAGGCGTCTGGCTACACCTTC
CDR3 protein: CASRQASGYTF

V gene: TRBV21-1
clone size: .
D gene: .
J gene: TRBJ2-6
CDR3 DNA: TGTGCCAGCAGCAAAGAGGAGGCAGGTCCCCGCTCTGGGGCCAACGTCCTGACTTTC
CDR3 protein: CASSKEEAGPRSGANVLTF

V gene: TRBV7-2
clone size: .
D gene: TRBD2
J gene: TRBJ2-3
CDR3 DNA: TGTGCCAGCAGCTTAGAGACTAGCGGGAGCGCAGATACGCAGTATTTT
CDR3 protein: CASSLETSGSADTQYF

V gene: TRBV7-3
clone size: .
D gene: TRBD1
J gene: TRBJ1-2
CDR3 DNA: TGTGCCAGCAGCTTAGGAGGCAGGGGGCGCGATGGCTACACCTTC
CDR3 protein: CASSLGGRGRDGYTF

V gene: TRBV7-9
clone size: .
D gene: .
J gene: TRBJ1-4
CDR3 DNA: TGTGCCAGCAGCTTAGTTCTGGGGCATGAAAAACTGTTTTTT
CDR3 protein: CASSLVLGHEKLFF

V gene: TRBV6-2/TRBV6-3
clone size: .
D gene: .
J gene: TRBJ2-6
CDR3 DNA: TGTGCCAGCAGTTACGGCAGGCTGGGTGAGGGGGCCAACGTCCTGACTTTC
CDR3 protein: CASSYGRLGEGANVLTF

V gene: TRBV5-1
clone size: .
D gene: .
J gene: TRBJ1-1
CDR3 DNA: TGCGCCAGCAGCTTTGGGCGGAACACTGAAGCTTTCTTT
CDR3 protein: CASSFGRNTEAFF

V gene: TRBV27
clone size: .
D gene: TRBD2
J gene: TRBJ2-5
CDR3 DNA: TGTGCCAGCAGTCAAAGCCGGACTAGCGGGTATCAAGAGACCCAGTACTTC
CDR3 protein: CASSQSRTSGYQETQYF

V gene: TRBV6-5
clone size: few
D gene: .
J gene: TRBJ2-7
CDR3 DNA: TGTGCCAGCACCGCGGTTGTAGAAAGCGGCGAGCAGTACTTC
CDR3 protein: CASTAVVESGEQYF

V gene: TRBV6-5
clone size: once
D gene: .
J gene: TRBJ1-2
CDR3 DNA: TGTGCCAGCAGTTACACGAGTTCGCGGGGCTACACCTTC
CDR3 protein: CASSYTSSRGYTF

V gene: TRBV6-1
clone size: .
D gene: .
J gene: TRBJ2-3
CDR3 DNA: TGTGCCAGCAGTGAATTGGAGGGAAAGGAGCCAGATACGCAGTATTTT
CDR3 protein: CASSELEGKEPDTQYF

V gene: TRBV10-3
clone size: .
D gene: .
J gene: TRBJ1-1
CDR3 DNA: TGTGCCATCAGGGGCTTGAGACAAGGGAACACTGAAGCTTTCTTT
CDR3 protein: CAIRGLRQGNTEAFF

V gene: TRBV6-2/TRBV6-3
clone size: .
D gene: .
J gene: TRBJ2-1
CDR3 DNA: TGTGCCAGCAGTTACTATCTAGGCGAGACCTACACATACAATGAGCAGTTCTTC
CDR3 protein: CASSYYLGETYTYNEQFF

V gene: TRBV4-1
clone size: .
D gene: .
J gene: TRBJ2-2
CDR3 DNA: TGCGCCAGCAGCCAAGGCCAGGGGCGGGAGCTGTTTTTT
CDR3 protein: CASSQGQGRELFF

V gene: TRBV19
clone size: .
D gene: .
J gene: TRBJ1-4
CDR3 DNA: TGTGCCAGTAGTATAGGAGGGTCAACTAATGAAAAACTGTTTTTT
CDR3 protein: CASSIGGSTNEKLFF

V gene: TRBV9
clone size: .
D gene: .
J gene: TRBJ1-3
CDR3 DNA: TGTGCCAGCAGCGGGGTGGGGGGTGCTGGAAACACCATATATTTT
CDR3 protein: CASSGVGGAGNTIYF

V gene: TRBV29-1
clone size: .
D gene: TRBD1
J gene: TRBJ2-7
CDR3 DNA: TGCAGCGCACTGGACAGGACCTACGAGCAGTACTTC
CDR3 protein: CSALDRTYEQYF

V gene: TRBV5-5
clone size: .
D gene: .
J gene: TRBJ2-7
CDR3 DNA: TGTGCCAGCAGCTTGGAAGGGGGACCCTCCTACGAGCAGTACTTC
CDR3 protein: CASSLEGGPSYEQYF

V gene: TRBV28
clone size: .
D gene: .
J gene: TRBJ2-7
CDR3 DNA: TGTGCCAGCAGTTTTGCACAAAACTACGAGCAGTACTTC
CDR3 protein: CASSFAQNYEQYF